The sequence of this T cell receptor beta chain was determined in a study of CXCR3-negative and CXCR3-positive naive CD8 T cells. Notes on the study in general: Naive cells with CXCR3 showed TRB CDR3s that were more hydrophobic than those in CXCR3-negative naive cells.

This CDR3 contains 16 residues. Germline loops: CDR1 SEHNR, CDR2 FQNEAQ (reference sequence). The study made its TRB cDNA libraries by 5' RACE, adding UMI labels. TCRdb derives one entry per CDR3 protein from the 5' RACE reads, leaving out DNA. This table lists 120,000 to 150,000 distinct CDR3 sequences. Worth noting for this clonotype: Its specificity is unknown.

The TCR originated in a human donor in good health. Some clones in this sample may be carry-over from other donors' samples. The sample consisted of naive CXCR3+ CD8+ T cells from blood. As to subset: CD45RO-CCR7+CD27+CD95- naive CD8+ T cells expressing CXCR3 (TNR3+). This chain connects TRBV7-9 to TRBJ2-1. The CDR3 reads CASSPPTRSSYNVQFF. The full variable domain, completed using reference TRBV7-9 and TRBJ2-1, is DTGVSQNPRHKITKRGQNVTFRCDPISEHNRLYWYRQTLGQGPEFLTYFQNEAQLEKSRLLSDRFSAERPKGSFSTLEIQRTEQGDSAMYLCASSPPTRSSYNVQFFGPGTRLTVL.